This T cell receptor (beta chain) was identified in a study of T cell responses to AZD1222 COVID-19 vaccine. The protocol was immunoSEQ multiplex PCR, while the TCRdb copy is restricted to in-frame clones and leaves out a portion. This sample has 100,000 to 140,000 clones, with under 95% found just once. Germline CDR1 reads SGHRS; CDR2 reads YFSETQ. The V end was cut by 3 bases, the J end by 0 bases, with 4 bases between. The CDR3 runs 13 residues. The chain couples TRBV5-1 to TRBJ1-3; D call uncertain. This TCR derives from an adult in good health. Sample: peripheral blood, taken on day 0 of AZD1222 vaccination. The CDR3 nucleotides read TGCGCCAGCAGCTCCCTCTCTGGAAACACCATATATTTT. Amino acids: CASSSLSGNTIYF.